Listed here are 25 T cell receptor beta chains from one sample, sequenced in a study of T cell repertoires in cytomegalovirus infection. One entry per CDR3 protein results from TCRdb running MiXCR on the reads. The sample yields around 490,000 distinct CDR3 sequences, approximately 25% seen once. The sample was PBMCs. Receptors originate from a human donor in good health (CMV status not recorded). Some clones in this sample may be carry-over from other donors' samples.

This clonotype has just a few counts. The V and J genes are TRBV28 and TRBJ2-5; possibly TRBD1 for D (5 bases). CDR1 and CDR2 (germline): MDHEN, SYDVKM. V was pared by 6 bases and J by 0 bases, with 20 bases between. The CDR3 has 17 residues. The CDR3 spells CASRGKESGKYQETQYF. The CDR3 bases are TGTGCCAGCAGGGGGAAAGAATCAGGGAAGTACCAAGAGACCCAGTACTTC.

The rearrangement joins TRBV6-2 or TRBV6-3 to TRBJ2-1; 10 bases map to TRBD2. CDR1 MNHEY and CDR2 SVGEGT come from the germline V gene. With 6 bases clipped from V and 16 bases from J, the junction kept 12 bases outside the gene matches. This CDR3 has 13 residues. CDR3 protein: CASSLAGASIIFF. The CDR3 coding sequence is TGTGCCAGCAGCCTAGCGGGGGCCTCGATAATATTCTTC.

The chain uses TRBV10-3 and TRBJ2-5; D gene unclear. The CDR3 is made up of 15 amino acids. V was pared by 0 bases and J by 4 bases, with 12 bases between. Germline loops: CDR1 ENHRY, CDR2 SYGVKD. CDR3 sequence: CAISESGSWVETQYF. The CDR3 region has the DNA TGTGCCATCAGTGAGTCGGGATCTTGGGTAGAGACCCAGTACTTC.

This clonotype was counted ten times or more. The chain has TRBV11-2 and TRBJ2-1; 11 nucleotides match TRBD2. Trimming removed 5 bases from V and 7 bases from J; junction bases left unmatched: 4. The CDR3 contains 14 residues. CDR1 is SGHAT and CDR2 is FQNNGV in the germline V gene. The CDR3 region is CASSALAGENEQFF. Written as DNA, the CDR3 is TGTGCCAGCAGCGCACTAGCGGGAGAGAATGAGCAGTTCTTC.

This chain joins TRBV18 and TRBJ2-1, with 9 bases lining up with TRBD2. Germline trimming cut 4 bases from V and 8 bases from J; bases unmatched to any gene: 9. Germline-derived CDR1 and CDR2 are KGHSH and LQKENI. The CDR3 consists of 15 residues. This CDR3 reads CASSRASGNGYEQFF. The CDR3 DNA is TGTGCCAGCTCACGGGCTAGCGGGAATGGCTATGAGCAGTTCTTC.

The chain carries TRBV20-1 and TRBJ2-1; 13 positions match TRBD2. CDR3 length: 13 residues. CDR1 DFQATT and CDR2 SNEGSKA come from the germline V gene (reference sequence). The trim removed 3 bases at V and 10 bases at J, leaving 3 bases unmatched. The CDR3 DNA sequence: TGCAGTGCTAGGCGGACTAGCGGGAGAGAGCAGTTCTTC. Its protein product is CSARRTSGREQFF.

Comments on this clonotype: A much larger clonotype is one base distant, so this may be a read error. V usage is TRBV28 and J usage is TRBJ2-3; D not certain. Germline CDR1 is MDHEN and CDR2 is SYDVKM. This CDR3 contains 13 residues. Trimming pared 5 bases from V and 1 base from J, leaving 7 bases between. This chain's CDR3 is CASSRCGTDTQYF. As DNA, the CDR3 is TGTGCCAGCAGTCGTTGCGGCACAGATACGCAGTATTTT.

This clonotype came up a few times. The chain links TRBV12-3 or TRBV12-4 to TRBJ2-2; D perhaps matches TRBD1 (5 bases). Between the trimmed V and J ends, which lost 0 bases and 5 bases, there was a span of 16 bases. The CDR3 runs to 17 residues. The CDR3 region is CASSLAQVDTPTGELFF. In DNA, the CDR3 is TGTGCCAGCAGTTTAGCGCAGGTGGACACCCCTACCGGGGAGCTGTTTTTT.

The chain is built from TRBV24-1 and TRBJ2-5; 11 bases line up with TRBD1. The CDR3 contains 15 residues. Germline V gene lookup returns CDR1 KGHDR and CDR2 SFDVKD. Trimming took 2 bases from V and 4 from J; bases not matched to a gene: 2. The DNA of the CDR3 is TGTGCCACCAGTGATTCCGGGACAGGGGGAGAGACCCAGTACTTC. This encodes CATSDSGTGGETQYF.

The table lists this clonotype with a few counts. DNA for the CDR3: TGTGCCAGCAGCTTAGTCGTGGCGGGTAGCGGTACGCAGTATTTT. Translated, it gives CASSLVVAGSGTQYF. The V call is TRBV7-2, the J call TRBJ2-3, with D maybe TRBD2 (6 bases). The CDR3 is 15 residues long. From germline, CDR1 is SGHTA and CDR2 FQGNSA. Trimming removed 1 base from V and 8 bases from J, with 16 bases in between. The full variable domain, its missing parts supplied by reference TRBV7-2 and TRBJ2-3, is GAGVSQSPSNKVTEKGKDVELRCDPISGHTALYWYRQSLGQGLEFLIYFQGNSAPDKSGLPSDRFSAERTGGSVSTLTIQRTQQEDSAVYLCASSLVVAGSGTQYFGPGTRLTVL.

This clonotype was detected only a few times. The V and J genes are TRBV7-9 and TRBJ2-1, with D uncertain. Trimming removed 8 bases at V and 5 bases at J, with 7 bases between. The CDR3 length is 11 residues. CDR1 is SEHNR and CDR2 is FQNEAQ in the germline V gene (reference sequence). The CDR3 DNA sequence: TGTGCCAGCCACTTTAACAATGAGCAGTTCTTC. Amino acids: CASHFNNEQFF. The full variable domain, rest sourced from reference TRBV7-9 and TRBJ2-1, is DTGVSQNPRHKITKRGQNVTFRCDPISEHNRLYWYRQTLGQGPEFLTYFQNEAQLEKSRLLSDRFSAERPKGSFSTLEIQRTEQGDSAMYLCASHFNNEQFFGPGTRLTVL.

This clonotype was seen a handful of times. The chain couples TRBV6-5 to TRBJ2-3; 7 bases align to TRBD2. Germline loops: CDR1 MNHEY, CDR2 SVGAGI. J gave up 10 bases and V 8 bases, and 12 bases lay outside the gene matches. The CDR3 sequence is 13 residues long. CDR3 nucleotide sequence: TGTGCCAGCGGTAAGGCGGGAGACCGTCCGCAGTATTTT. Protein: CASGKAGDRPQYF.

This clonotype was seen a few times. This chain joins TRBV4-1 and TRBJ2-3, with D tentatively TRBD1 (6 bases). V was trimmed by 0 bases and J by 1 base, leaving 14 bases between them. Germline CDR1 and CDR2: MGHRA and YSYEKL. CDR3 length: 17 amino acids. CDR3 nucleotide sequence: TGCGCCAGCAGCCAAGATTTTGGGGGACAACGCACAGATACGCAGTATTTT. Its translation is CASSQDFGGQRTDTQYF.

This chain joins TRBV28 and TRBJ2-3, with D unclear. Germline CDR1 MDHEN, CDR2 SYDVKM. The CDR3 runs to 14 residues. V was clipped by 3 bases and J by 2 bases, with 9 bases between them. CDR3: CASSFYYPTDTQYF. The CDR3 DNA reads TGTGCCAGCAGTTTTTACTACCCCACAGATACGCAGTATTTT.

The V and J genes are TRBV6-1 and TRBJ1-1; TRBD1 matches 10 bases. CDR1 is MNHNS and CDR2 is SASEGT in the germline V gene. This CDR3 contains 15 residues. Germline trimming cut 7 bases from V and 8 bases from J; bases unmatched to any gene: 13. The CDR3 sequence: CASKHQTGGRTEAFF. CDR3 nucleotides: TGTGCCAGCAAACATCAGACAGGGGGCAGAACAGAAGCTTTCTTT.

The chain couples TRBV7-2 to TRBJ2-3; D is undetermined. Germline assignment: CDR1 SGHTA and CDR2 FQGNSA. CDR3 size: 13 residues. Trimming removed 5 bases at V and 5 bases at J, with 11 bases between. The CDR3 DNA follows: TGTGCCAGCAGCGCCTCGATAGAAGATACGCAGTATTTT. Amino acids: CASSASIEDTQYF. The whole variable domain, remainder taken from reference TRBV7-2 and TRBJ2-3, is GAGVSQSPSNKVTEKGKDVELRCDPISGHTALYWYRQSLGQGLEFLIYFQGNSAPDKSGLPSDRFSAERTGGSVSTLTIQRTQQEDSAVYLCASSASIEDTQYFGPGTRLTVL.

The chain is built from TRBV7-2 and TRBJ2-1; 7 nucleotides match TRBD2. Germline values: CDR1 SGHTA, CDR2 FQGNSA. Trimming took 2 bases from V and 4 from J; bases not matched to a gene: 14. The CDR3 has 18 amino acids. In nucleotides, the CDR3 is TGTGCCAGCAGCTTAAAGCTAGTGGCGGGAGTCTCTTACAATGAGCAGTTCTTC. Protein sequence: CASSLKLVAGVSYNEQFF.

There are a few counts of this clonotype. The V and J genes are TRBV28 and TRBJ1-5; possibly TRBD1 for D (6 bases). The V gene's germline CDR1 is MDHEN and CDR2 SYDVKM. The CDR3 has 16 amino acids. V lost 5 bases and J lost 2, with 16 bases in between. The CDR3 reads CASSPTQGSGNQPQHF. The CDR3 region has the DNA TGTGCCAGCAGTCCAACGCAGGGGAGTGGCAATCAGCCCCAGCATTTT.

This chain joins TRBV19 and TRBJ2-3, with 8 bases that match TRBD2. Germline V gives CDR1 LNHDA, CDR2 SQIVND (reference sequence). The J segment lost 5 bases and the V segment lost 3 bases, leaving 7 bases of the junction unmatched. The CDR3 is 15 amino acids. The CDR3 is CASSMGGRNIDTQYF. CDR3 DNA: TGTGCCAGTAGTATGGGCGGGAGGAATATAGATACGCAGTATTTT.

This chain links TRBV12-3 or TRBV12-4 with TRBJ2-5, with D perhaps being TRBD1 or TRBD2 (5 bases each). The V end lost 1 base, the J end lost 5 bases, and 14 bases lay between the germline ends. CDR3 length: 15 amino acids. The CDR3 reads CASSLVRLKGETQYF. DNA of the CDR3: TGTGCCAGCAGTTTAGTCCGACTAAAGGGGGAGACCCAGTACTTC.

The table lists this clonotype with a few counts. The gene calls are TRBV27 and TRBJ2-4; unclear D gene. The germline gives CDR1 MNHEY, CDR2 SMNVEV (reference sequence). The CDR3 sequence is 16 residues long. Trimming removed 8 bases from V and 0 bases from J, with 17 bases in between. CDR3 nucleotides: TGTGCCAGCCTATATTCGTCCCTCCTAGCCAAAAACATTCAGTACTTC. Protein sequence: CASLYSSLLAKNIQYF.

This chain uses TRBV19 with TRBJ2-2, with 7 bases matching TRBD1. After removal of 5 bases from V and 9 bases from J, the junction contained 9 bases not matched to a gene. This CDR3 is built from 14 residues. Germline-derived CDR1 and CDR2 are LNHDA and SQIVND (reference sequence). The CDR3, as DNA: TGTGCCAGTAGTCACGTGACAGGGACGAGGGAGCTGTTTTTT. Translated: CASSHVTGTRELFF. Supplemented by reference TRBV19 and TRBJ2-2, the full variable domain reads DGGITQSPKYLFRKEGQNVTLSCEQNLNHDAMYWYRQDPGQGLRLIYYSQIVNDFQKGDIAEGYSVSREKKESFPLTVTSAQKNPTAFYLCASSHVTGTRELFFGEGSRLTVL.

This CDR3 is CASSLKTGYGYTF. DNA for the CDR3: TGTGCCAGCAGTTTAAAAACGGGCTATGGCTACACCTTC. The V and J genes are TRBV28 and TRBJ1-2; no definite D call. The CDR3 runs to 13 residues. With 2 bases removed from V and 4 bases from J, the gap between germline ends came to 8 bases. CDR1 is MDHEN and CDR2 is SYDVKM in the germline V gene.

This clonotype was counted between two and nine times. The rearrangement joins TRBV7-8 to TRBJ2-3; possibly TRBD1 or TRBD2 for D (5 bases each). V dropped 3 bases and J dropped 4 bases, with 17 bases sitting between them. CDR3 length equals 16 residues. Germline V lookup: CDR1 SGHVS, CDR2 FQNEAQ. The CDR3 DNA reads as TGTGCCAGCAGCTTGAGGTTTCAGGGAGTGCCAGATACGCAGTATTTT. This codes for CASSLRFQGVPDTQYF. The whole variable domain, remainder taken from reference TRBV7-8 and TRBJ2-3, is GAGVSQSPRYKVAKRGQDVALRCDPISGHVSLFWYQQALGQGPEFLTYFQNEAQLDKSGLPSDRFFAERPEGSVSTLKIQRTQQEDSAVYLCASSLRFQGVPDTQYFGPGTRLTVL.

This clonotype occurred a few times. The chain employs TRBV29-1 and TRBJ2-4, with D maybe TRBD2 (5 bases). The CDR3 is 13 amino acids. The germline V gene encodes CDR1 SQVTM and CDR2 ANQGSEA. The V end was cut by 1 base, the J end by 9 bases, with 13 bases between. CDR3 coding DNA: TGCAGCGTTGAAGTGGTGGCCCGGGGCATTCAGTACTTC. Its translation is CSVEVVARGIQYF.